This entry lists 10 T cell receptor beta chains sequenced from one sample in a study of cytomegalovirus exposure and HLA in healthy donors. The study ran its PCR with 60 Vbeta and 13 Jbeta primers. Libraries were prepared by immunoSEQ multiplex PCR; TCRdb keeps only in-frame clonotypes and omits some of them. The table shows around 200,000 clones, with over 75% occurring only once. Sequencing was performed on PBMCs. These receptors were collected from a woman in her forties or fifties in good health and CMV-seropositive.

The chain joins TRBV7-3 to TRBJ2-2; weak D call: TRBD2 (7 bases). Per germline, CDR1 SGHTA and CDR2 FQGTGA. V dropped 5 bases and J dropped 2 bases, with 18 bases sitting between them. The CDR3 spans 17 residues. CDR3 DNA sequence: TGTGCCAGCAGCCCAACCGTGCGGGGGCCTAACACCGGGGAGCTGTTTTTT. Its protein is CASSPTVRGPNTGELFF.

The chain links TRBV19 to TRBJ1-1; D ambiguous. Trimming left V 2 bases short and J 3 bases short, with 13 bases between. CDR1 and CDR2 (germline): LNHDA, SQIVND (reference sequence). The CDR3 runs to 15 residues. Written as DNA, the CDR3 is TGTGCCAGTAGTATATCCCTCGGGAGCCACACTGAAGCTTTCTTT. Translation: CASSISLGSHTEAFF.

This clone has only a few counts. The chain couples TRBV4-3 to TRBJ1-4, with 11 bases lining up with TRBD1. CDR1 is LGHNA, CDR2 YSLEER, per germline. This CDR3 spans 20 amino acids. With V trimmed by 1 base and J by 2 bases, 12 bases remained unmatched. CDR3 region: CASSQGFKDRGRSTNEKLFF. DNA of the CDR3: TGCGCCAGCAGCCAAGGGTTTAAGGACAGGGGGCGTTCCACTAATGAAAAACTGTTTTTT.

V and J are TRBV30 and TRBJ1-1; D gene unclear. The germline V and J ends were trimmed by 3 bases and 0 bases, with 5 bases remaining between them. This CDR3 spans 12 amino acids. Per germline, CDR1 GTSNPN and CDR2 SVGIG (reference sequence). The DNA for the CDR3 is TGTGCCTGGAGCGGTATGAACACTGAAGCTTTCTTT. Its protein product is CAWSGMNTEAFF.

V and J are TRBV5-1 and TRBJ1-2; 8 bases match TRBD1. The CDR3 is made up of 16 amino acids. J lost 2 bases, V lost 0 bases, and 6 bases had no gene match. Germline assignment: CDR1 SGHRS and CDR2 YFSETQ. For the CDR3, the DNA is TGCGCCAGCAGCTTGGGTGGGGACAGGCCGAACTATGGCTACACCTTC. Encoded protein: CASSLGGDRPNYGYTF.

The CDR3 sequence is CASSAPGNLDTQYF. The CDR3 DNA follows: TGCGCCAGCAGCGCCCCGGGAAACCTAGATACCCAGTACTTC. The chain links TRBV5-1 to TRBJ2-5; D may be TRBD2 (5 bases). This CDR3 contains 14 residues. Germline V gene sequence: CDR1 SGHRS, CDR2 YFSETQ. V was shortened by 4 bases and J by 8 bases, with 18 bases between the two germline ends.

This chain joins TRBV10-3 and TRBJ2-3; perhaps TRBD1 as D (6 bases). The CDR3 sequence is 14 residues long. Trimming took off 5 bases at V and 2 bases at J, with 11 bases between the two ends. The germline V gene has CDR1 ENHRY and CDR2 SYGVKD. The CDR3: CAISRQVNTDTQYF. As DNA, the CDR3 is TGTGCCATCAGTCGACAGGTTAACACAGATACGCAGTATTTT.

The CDR3 region has the DNA TGTGCCAGCAGCTTAGGGGACAGGTTATTCGAGCAGTACTTC. Translated, it gives CASSLGDRLFEQYF. The chain employs TRBV5-5 and TRBJ2-7; 8 bases fit TRBD1. CDR1 is SGHKS, CDR2 YYEKEE, per germline (reference sequence). The CDR3 runs to 14 residues. V gave up 2 bases and J gave up 6 bases; unmatched junction bases: 7.

V is TRBV5-1 and J is TRBJ1-2; D not resolved. V lost 4 bases and J lost 1, with 17 bases in between. Germline-derived CDR1 and CDR2 are SGHRS and YFSETQ. The CDR3 extends over 16 amino acids. The chain's CDR3 is CASSRREGEFNYGYTF. The CDR3 bases are TGCGCCAGCAGCCGACGAGAGGGAGAATTTAACTATGGCTACACCTTC.

J is TRBJ1-1 and V is TRBV9, with D perhaps TRBD1 (5 bases). V was clipped by 4 bases and J by 1 base, with 8 bases between them. Germline-derived CDR1 and CDR2 are SGDLS and YYNGEE. This CDR3 has 13 residues. CDR3 sequence (DNA): TGTGCCAGCAGCACGACAGCGAACACTGAAGCTTTCTTT. It codes for CASSTTANTEAFF. Variable domain in full (rest from reference TRBV9 and TRBJ1-1): DSGVTQTPKHLITATGQRVTLRCSPRSGDLSVYWYQQSLDQGLQFLIQYYNGEERAKGNILERFSAQQFPDLHSELNLSSLELGDSALYFCASSTTANTEAFFGQGTRLTVV.